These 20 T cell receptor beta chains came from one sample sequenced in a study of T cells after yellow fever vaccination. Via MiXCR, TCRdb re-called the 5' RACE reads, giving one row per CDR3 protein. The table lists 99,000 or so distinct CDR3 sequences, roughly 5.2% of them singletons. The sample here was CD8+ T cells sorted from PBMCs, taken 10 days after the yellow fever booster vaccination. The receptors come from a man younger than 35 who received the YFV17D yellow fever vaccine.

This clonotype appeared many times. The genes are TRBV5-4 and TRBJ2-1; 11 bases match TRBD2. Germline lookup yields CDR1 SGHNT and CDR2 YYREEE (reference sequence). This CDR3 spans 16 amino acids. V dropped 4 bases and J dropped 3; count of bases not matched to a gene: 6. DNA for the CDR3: TGTGCCAGCAGCCCCACTAGCGGGGGCCACTACAATGAGCAGTTCTTC. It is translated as CASSPTSGGHYNEQFF.

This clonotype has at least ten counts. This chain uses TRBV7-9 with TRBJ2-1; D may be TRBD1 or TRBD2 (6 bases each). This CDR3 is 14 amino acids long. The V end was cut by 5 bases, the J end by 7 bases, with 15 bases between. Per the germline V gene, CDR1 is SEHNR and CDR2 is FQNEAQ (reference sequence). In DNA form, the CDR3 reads TGTGCCAGCAGCCAAACAGGGACTTGGAATGAGCAGTTCTTC. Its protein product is CASSQTGTWNEQFF.

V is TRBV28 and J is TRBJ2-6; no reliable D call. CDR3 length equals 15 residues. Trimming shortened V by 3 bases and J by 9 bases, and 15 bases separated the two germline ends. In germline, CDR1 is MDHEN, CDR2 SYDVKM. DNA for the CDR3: TGTGCCAGCAGTTTCTTCCGGGCCCTGAACAACGTCCTGACTTTC. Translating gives CASSFFRALNNVLTF.

The CDR3 is CASRSSYNSPLHF. Here the CDR3 DNA reads TGTGCCAGCAGGTCCTCCTATAATTCACCCCTCCACTTT. This chain connects TRBV6-2 or TRBV6-3 to TRBJ1-6; D call uncertain. Germline V gene sequence: CDR1 MNHEY, CDR2 SVGEGT. This CDR3 comprises 13 residues. V was pared by 6 bases and J by 0 bases, with 3 bases between.

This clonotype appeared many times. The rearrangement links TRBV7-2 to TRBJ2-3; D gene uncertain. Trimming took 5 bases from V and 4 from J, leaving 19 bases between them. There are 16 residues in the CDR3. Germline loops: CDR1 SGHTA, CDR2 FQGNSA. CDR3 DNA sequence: TGTGCCAGCAGCCAACTGGGCCCCGAAGGAGCAGATACGCAGTATTTT. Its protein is CASSQLGPEGADTQYF.

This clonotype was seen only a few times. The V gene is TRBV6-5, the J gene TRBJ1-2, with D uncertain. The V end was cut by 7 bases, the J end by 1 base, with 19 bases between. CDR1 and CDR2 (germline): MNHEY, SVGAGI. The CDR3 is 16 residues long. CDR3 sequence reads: CASTLRSYNFNYGYTF. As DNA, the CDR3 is TGTGCCAGCACCCTAAGATCCTATAATTTTAACTATGGCTACACCTTC.

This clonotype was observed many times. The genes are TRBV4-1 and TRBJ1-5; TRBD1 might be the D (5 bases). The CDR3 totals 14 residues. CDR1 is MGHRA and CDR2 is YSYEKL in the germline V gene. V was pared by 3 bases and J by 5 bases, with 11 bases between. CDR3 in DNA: TGCGCCAGCAGCCAGGGGGGGATACATCAGCCCCAGCATTTT. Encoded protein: CASSQGGIHQPQHF.

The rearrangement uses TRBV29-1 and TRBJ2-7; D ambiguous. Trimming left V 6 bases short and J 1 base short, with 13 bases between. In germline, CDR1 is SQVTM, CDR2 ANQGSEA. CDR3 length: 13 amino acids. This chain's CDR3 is CSVLPTASYEQYF. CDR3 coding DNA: TGCAGCGTACTGCCTACAGCTTCCTACGAGCAGTACTTC.

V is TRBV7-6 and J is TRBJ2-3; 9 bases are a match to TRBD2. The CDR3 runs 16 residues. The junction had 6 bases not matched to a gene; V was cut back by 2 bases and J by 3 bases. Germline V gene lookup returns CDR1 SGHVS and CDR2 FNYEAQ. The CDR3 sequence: CASSLITSGGTDTQYF. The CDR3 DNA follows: TGTGCCAGCAGCTTAATAACGAGCGGGGGGACAGATACGCAGTATTTT.

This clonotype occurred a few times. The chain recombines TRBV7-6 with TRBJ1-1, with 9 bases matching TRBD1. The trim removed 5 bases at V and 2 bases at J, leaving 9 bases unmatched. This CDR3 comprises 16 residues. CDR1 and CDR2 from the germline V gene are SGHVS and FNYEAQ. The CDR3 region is CASSTNQDRGNTEAFF. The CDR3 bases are TGTGCCAGCAGCACCAACCAGGACAGGGGCAACACTGAAGCTTTCTTT.

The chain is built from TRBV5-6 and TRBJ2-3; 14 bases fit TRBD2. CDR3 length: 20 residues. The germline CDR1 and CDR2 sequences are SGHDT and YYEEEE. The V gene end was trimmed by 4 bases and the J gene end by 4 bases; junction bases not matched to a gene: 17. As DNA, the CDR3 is TGTGCCAGCAGCGCAACTCCGGGACTAGCGGGGGCCCTCCAGGCAGATACGCAGTATTTT. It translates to CASSATPGLAGALQADTQYF.

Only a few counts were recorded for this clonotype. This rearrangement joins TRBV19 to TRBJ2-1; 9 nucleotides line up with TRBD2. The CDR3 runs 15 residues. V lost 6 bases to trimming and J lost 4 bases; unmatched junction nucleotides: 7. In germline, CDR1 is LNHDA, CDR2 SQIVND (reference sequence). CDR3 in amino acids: CASSPPSGEYNEQFF. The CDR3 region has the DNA TGTGCCAGTAGCCCCCCTAGCGGGGAATACAATGAGCAGTTCTTC.

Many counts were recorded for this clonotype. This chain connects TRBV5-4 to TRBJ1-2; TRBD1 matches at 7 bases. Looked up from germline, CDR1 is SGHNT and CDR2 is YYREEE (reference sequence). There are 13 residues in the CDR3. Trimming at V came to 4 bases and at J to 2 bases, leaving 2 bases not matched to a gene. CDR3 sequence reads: CASSPGQNYGYTF. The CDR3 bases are TGTGCCAGCAGCCCGGGACAGAACTATGGCTACACCTTC.

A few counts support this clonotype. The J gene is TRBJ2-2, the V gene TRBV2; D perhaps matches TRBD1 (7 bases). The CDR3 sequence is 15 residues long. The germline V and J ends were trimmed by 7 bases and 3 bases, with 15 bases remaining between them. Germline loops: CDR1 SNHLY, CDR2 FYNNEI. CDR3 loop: CASTPGQRDTGELFF. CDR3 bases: TGTGCCAGCACCCCGGGACAGCGGGACACCGGGGAGCTGTTTTTT.

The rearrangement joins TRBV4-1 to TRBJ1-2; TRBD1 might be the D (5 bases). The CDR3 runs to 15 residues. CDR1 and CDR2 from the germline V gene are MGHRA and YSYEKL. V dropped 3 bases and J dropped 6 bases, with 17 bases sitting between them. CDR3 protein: CASSHDPGSLHGYTF. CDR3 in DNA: TGCGCCAGCAGCCATGATCCAGGGAGTCTACATGGCTACACCTTC.

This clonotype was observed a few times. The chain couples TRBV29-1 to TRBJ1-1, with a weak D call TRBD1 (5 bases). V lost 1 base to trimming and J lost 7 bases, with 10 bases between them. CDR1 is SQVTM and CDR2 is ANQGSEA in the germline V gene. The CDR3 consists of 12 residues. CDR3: CSVEAGGVEAFF. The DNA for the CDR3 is TGCAGCGTTGAAGCCGGAGGGGTTGAAGCTTTCTTT. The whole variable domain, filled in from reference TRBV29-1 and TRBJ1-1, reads SAVISQKPSRDICQRGTSLTIQCQVDSQVTMMFWYRQQPGQSLTLIATANQGSEATYESGFVIDKFPISRPNLTFSTLTVSNMSPEDSSIYLCSVEAGGVEAFFGQGTRLTVV.

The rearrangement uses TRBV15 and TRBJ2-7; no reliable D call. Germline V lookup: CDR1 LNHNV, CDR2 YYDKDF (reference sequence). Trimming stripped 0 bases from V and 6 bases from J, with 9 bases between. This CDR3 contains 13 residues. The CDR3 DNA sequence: TGTGCCACCAGCAGAGAGCTCAAACCCGAGCAGTACTTC. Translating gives CATSRELKPEQYF.

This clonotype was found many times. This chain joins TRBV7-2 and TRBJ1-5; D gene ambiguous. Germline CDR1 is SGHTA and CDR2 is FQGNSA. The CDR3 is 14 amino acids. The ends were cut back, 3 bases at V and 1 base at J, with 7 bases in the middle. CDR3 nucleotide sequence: TGTGCCAGCAGCTTCGGAGTAAGCAATCAGCCCCAGCATTTT. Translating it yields CASSFGVSNQPQHF.

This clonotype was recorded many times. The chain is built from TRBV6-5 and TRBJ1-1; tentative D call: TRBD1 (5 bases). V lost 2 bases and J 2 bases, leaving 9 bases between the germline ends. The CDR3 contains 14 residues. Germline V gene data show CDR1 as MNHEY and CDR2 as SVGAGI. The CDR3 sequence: CASSYEGLNTEAFF. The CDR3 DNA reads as TGTGCCAGCAGTTACGAGGGGCTAAACACTGAAGCTTTCTTT.

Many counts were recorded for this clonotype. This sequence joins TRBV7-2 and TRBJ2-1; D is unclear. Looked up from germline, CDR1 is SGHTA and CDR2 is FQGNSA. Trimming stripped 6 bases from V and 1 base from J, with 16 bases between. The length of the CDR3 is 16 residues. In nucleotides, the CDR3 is TGTGCCAGCAGTTCCCCACTACTTGGGTCCTACAATGAGCAGTTCTTC. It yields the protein CASSSPLLGSYNEQFF.